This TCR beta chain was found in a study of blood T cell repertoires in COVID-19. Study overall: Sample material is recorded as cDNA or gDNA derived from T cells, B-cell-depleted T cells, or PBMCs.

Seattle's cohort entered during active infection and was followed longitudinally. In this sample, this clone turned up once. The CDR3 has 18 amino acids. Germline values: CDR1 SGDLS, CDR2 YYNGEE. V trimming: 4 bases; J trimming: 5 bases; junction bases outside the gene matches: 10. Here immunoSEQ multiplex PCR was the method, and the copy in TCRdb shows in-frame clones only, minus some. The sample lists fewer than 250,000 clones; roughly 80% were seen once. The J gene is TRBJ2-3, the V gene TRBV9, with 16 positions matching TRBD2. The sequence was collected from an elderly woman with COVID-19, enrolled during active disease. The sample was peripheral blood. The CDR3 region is CASSSGLAGGRVIDTQYF. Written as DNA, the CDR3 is TGTGCCAGCAGCTCGGGACTAGCGGGGGGGCGTGTGATAGATACGCAGTATTTT.